This TCR beta chain was sequenced during a study of Graves' ophthalmopathy and Graves' hyperthyroidism. Amplification from RNA transcripts yielded the TCR beta CDR3 regions. Investigators did first-round RT-PCR with HTBI primers, then second-round multiplex PCR. Each CDR3 protein is one row after TCRdb ran MiXCR on the multiplex PCR reads. The table has 450,000 to 600,000 distinct CDR3 sequences, about 40% seen once. Hyperthyroidism in these 18- to 65-year-old patients was newly diagnosed, lasting under 2 months. Diagnostic conclusions were grounded in clinical symptoms, serum thyroxine, TRAb, thyroid ultrasound and orbital computed tomography. The CDR3 runs to 15 residues. Trimming at V came to 6 bases and at J to 0 bases, leaving 5 bases not matched to a gene. The germline V gene encodes CDR1 SGHTA and CDR2 FQGTGA.

The V and J genes are TRBV7-3 and TRBJ2-7, with 10 bases identical to TRBD2. The TCR originated in an adult man with Graves' hyperthyroidism. Sample: peripheral blood or thyroid tissue (not recorded which). Here the CDR3 DNA reads TGTGCCAGCAGGTTACTAGCGGGGAGCTCCTACGAGCAGTACTTC. Residues: CASRLLAGSSYEQYF.